This T cell receptor beta chain is from a study of blood T cell repertoires in COVID-19. Across the whole study: In each case, the material was cDNA or gDNA derived from T cells, B-cell-depleted T cells, or PBMCs.

Living in 24 US areas, the participants were between about 18 and 100 years of age. Germline CDR1 and CDR2: SNHLY and FYNNEI. CDR3 size: 14 residues. Trimming removed 3 bases from V and 4 bases from J, with 12 bases in between. The data were produced by immunoSEQ multiplex PCR, yet TCRdb's version contains in-frame clones alone and is incomplete. The table has 150,000 or so clones, roughly 84% seen once. The source of this sequence is a man between 60 and 75 years old who had recovered from COVID-19. The rearrangement joins TRBV2 to TRBJ1-1; D ambiguous. What was sequenced was PBMCs or T cells enriched from blood (not recorded which). CDR3 bases: TGTGCCAGCAGTGACAGGTATGGTTCCACTGAAGCTTTCTTT. Translated, it gives CASSDRYGSTEAFF.